The next 3 T cell receptor beta chains were all read from a single sample in a study of early T cells in non-severe SARS-CoV-2 infection. TCRdb fed the 5' RACE reads into MiXCR, producing one record per CDR3 protein. The table records tens of thousands of distinct CDR3 sequences, less than 15% of them present only once. Here the sequenced sample was whole blood, taken at baseline. The source is an adult who was a healthcare worker with PCR-confirmed SARS-CoV-2 infection or an uninfected control (not recorded which).

There are many counts of this clonotype. The chain combines TRBV7-8 with TRBJ2-7; D is perhaps TRBD1 (5 bases). The length of the CDR3 is 14 residues. Trimming stripped 1 base from V and 1 base from J, with 8 bases between. Germline V gene lookup returns CDR1 SGHVS and CDR2 FQNEAQ. Here the CDR3 reads CASSLVDSSYEQYF. The CDR3 nucleotides read TGTGCCAGCAGCTTAGTTGACAGTTCCTACGAGCAGTACTTC. The full variable domain, its missing parts supplied by reference TRBV7-8 and TRBJ2-7, is GAGVSQSPRYKVAKRGQDVALRCDPISGHVSLFWYQQALGQGPEFLTYFQNEAQLDKSGLPSDRFFAERPEGSVSTLKIQRTQQEDSAVYLCASSLVDSSYEQYFGPGTRLTVT.

The chain uses TRBV11-1 and TRBJ2-3; 10 positions match TRBD2. The CDR3 consists of 17 residues. The germline V gene encodes CDR1 SGHAT and CDR2 FQDESV (reference sequence). With 4 bases clipped from V and 6 bases from J, the junction kept 13 bases outside the gene matches. Written as DNA, the CDR3 is TGTGCCAGCAGCTCACAGCTAGCGGGAGAGGTATCCGATACGCAGTATTTT. It encodes CASSSQLAGEVSDTQYF.

Many counts were recorded for this clonotype. The V call is TRBV7-3, the J call TRBJ1-2; weak D call: TRBD1 (6 bases). The CDR3 extends over 14 amino acids. CDR1 and CDR2 from the germline V gene are SGHTA and FQGTGA. V dropped 2 bases and J dropped 6 bases, with 13 bases sitting between them. The CDR3, as DNA: TGTGCCAGCAGCTTATCAGTGGCAGGGGATGGCTACACCTTC. It translates to CASSLSVAGDGYTF.